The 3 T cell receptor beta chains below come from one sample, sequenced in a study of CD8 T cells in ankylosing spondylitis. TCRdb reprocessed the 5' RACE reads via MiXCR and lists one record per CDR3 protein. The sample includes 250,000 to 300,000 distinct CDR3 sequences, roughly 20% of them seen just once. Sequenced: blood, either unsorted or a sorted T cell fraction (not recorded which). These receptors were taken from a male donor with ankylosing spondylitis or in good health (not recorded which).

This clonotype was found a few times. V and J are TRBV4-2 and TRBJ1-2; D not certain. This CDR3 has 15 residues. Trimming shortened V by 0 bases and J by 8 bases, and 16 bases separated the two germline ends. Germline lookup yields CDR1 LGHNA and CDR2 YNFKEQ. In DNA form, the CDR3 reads TGTGCCAGCAGCCAAGAGAGCAGCATTGAGGGAGGCTACACCTTC. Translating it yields CASSQESSIEGGYTF.

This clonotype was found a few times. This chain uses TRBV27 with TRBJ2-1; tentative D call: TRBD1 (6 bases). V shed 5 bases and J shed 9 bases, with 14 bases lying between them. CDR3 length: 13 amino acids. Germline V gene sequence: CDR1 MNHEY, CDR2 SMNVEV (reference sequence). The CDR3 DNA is TGTGCCAGCAGTACAAACAGGGCGAGTGAGCAGTTCTTC. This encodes CASSTNRASEQFF.

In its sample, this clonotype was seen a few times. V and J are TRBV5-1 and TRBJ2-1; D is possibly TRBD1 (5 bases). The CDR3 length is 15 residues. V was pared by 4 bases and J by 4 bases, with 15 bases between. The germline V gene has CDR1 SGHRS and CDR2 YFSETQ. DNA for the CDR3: TGCGCCAGCAGCCTAGACAGCCTTGATTACAATGAGCAGTTCTTC. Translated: CASSLDSLDYNEQFF. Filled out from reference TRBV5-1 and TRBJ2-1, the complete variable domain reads KAGVTQTPRYLIKTRGQQVTLSCSPISGHRSVSWYQQTPGQGLQFLFEYFSETQRNKGNFPGRFSGRQFSNSRSEMNVSTLELGDSALYLCASSLDSLDYNEQFFGPGTRLTVL.